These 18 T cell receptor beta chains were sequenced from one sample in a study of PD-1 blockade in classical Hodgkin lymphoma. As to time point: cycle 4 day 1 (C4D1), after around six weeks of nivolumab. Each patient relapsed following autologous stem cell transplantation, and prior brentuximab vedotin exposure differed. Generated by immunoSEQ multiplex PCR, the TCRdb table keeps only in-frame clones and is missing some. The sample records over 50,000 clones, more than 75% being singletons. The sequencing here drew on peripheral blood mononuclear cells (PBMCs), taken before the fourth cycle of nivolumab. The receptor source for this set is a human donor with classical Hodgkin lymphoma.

CDR3 DNA: TGTGCCAGCAGCTTACGGTTCTCGGCAGGAACGGTGAACACTGAAGCTTTCTTT. Amino acids: CASSLRFSAGTVNTEAFF. The V and J genes are TRBV11-2 and TRBJ1-1, with D hard to call. V was cut by 2 bases and J by 0 bases, with 19 bases left in between. CDR1 is SGHAT, CDR2 FQNNGV, per germline. The CDR3 has 18 residues.

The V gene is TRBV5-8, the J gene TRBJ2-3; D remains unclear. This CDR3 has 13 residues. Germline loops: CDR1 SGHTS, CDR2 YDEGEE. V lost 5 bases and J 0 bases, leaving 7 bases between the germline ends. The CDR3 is CASRLISTDTQYF. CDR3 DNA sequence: TGTGCCAGCAGGCTTATTAGCACAGATACGCAGTATTTT.

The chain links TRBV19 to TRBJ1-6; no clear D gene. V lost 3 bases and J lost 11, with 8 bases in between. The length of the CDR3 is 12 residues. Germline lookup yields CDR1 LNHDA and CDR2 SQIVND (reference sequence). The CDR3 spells CASSIGRPPLHF. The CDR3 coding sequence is TGTGCCAGTAGTATCGGGCGTCCACCCCTCCACTTT.

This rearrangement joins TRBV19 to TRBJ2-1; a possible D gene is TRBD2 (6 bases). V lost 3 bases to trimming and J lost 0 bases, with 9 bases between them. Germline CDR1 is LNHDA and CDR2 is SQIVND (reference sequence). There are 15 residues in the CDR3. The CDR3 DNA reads TGTGCCAGTAGTATGCGGCGGGACTCCTACAATGAGCAGTTCTTC. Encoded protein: CASSMRRDSYNEQFF.

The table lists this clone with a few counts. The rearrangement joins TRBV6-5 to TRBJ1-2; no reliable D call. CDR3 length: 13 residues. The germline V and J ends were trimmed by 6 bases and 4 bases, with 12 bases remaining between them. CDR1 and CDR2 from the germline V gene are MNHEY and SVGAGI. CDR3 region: CASSPDGAYGYTF. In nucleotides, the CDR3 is TGTGCCAGCAGCCCAGACGGAGCCTATGGCTACACCTTC.

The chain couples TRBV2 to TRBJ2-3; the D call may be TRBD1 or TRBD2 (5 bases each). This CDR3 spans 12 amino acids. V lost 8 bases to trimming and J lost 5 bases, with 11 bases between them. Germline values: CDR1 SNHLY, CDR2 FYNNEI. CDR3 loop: CASDYTGDTQYF. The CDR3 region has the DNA TGTGCCAGCGACTATACAGGAGATACGCAGTATTTT. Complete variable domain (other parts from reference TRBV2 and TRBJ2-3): EPEVTQTPSHQVTQMGQEVILRCVPISNHLYFYWYRQILGQKVEFLVSFYNNEISEKSEIFDDQFSVERPDGSNFTLKIRSTKLEDSAMYFCASDYTGDTQYFGPGTRLTVL.

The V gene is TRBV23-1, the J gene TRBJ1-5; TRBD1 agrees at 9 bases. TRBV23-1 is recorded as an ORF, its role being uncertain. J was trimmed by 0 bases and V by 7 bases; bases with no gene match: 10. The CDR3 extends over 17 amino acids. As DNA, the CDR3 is TGCGCCAGCAACACCGGGACAGGGACCTTTAGCAATCAGCCCCAGCATTTT. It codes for CASNTGTGTFSNQPQHF.

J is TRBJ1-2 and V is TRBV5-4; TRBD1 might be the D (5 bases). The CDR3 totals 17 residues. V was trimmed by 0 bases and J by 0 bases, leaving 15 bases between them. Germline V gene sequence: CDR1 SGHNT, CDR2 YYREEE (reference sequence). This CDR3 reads CASSLAGLISSNYGYTF. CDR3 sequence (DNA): TGTGCCAGCAGCTTGGCGGGACTAATCTCCTCTAACTATGGCTACACCTTC. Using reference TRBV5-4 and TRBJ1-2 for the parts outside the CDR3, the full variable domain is ETGVTQSPTHLIKTRGQQVTLRCSSQSGHNTVSWYQQALGQGPQFIFQYYREEENGRGNFPPRFSGLQFPNYSSELNVNALELDDSALYLCASSLAGLISSNYGYTFGSGTRLTVV.

In DNA form, the CDR3 reads TGTGCCAGCAGTTTGGTAATCGGGCTCGATCAGCCCAATGAGCAGTTCTTC. Translation: CASSLVIGLDQPNEQFF. This chain links TRBV27 with TRBJ2-1; D remains unclear. The V end was cut by 3 bases, the J end by 6 bases, with 21 bases between. This CDR3 comprises 17 residues. CDR1 and CDR2 (germline): MNHEY, SMNVEV (reference sequence).

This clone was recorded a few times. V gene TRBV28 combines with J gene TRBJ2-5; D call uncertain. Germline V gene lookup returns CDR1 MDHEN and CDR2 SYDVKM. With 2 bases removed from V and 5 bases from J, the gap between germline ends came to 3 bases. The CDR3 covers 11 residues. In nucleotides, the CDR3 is TGTGCCAGCAGTTTAAGGGAGACCCAGTACTTC. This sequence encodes CASSLRETQYF.

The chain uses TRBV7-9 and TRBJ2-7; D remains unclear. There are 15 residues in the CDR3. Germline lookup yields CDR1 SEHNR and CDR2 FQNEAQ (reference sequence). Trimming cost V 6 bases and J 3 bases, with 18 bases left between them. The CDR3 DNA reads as TGTGCCAGCAGTCCTCCCCTTAGCCAACGCTACGAGCAGTACTTC. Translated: CASSPPLSQRYEQYF. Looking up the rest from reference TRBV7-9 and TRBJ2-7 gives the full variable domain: DTGVSQNPRHKITKRGQNVTFRCDPISEHNRLYWYRQTLGQGPEFLTYFQNEAQLEKSRLLSDRFSAERPKGSFSTLEIQRTEQGDSAMYLCASSPPLSQRYEQYFGPGTRLTVT.

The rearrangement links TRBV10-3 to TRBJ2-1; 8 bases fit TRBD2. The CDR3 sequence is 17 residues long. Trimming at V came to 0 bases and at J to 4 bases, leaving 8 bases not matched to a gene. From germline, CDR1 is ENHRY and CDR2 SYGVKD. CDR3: CAISESEASGSYNEQFF. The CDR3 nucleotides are TGTGCCATCAGTGAGTCAGAGGCCAGCGGGAGTTACAATGAGCAGTTCTTC.

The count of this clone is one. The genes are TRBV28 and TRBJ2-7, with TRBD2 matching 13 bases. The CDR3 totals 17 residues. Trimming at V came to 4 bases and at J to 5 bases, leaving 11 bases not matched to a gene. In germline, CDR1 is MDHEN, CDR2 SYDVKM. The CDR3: CASSSGLAGEVGHEQYF. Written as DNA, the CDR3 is TGTGCCAGCAGTTCCGGACTAGCGGGAGAGGTGGGCCACGAGCAGTACTTC.

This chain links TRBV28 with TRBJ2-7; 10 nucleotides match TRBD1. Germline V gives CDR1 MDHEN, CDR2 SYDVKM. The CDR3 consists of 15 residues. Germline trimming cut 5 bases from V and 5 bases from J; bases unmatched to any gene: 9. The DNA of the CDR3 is TGTGCCAGCAGTACCGACAGGGGGCCTACTGACGAGCAGTACTTC. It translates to CASSTDRGPTDEQYF.

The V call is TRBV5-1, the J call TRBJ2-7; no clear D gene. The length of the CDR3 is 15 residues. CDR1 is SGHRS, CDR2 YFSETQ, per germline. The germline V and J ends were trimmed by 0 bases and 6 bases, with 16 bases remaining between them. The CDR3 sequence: CASSLAAGKNGEQYF. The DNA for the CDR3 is TGCGCCAGCAGCTTGGCGGCTGGGAAGAATGGCGAGCAGTACTTC.

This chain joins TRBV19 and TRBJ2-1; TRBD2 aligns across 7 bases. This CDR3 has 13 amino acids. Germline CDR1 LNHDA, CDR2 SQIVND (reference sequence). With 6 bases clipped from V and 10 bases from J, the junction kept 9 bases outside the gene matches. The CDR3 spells CASRAGVSGEQFF. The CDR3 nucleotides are TGTGCCAGTAGGGCGGGAGTGTCAGGAGAGCAGTTCTTC.

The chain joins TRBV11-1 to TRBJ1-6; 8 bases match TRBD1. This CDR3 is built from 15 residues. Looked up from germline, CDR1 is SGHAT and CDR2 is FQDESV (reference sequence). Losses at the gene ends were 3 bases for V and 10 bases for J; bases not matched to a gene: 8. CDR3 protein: CASSLEDRAVSPLHF. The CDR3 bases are TGTGCCAGCAGCTTGGAGGACAGGGCAGTCTCACCCCTCCACTTT.

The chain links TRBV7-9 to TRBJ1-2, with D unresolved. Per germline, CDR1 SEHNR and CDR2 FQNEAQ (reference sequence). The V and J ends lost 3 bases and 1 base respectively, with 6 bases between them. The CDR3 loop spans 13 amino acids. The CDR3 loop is CASSFFSNYGYTF. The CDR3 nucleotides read TGTGCCAGCAGCTTCTTCAGTAACTATGGCTACACCTTC.